A selection of T cell receptor beta chains follows, all from one sample in a study of blood T cell repertoires in COVID-19. Measured with immunoSEQ multiplex PCR; TCRdb has only the in-frame clones, and not every one. The sample records about 160,000 clones, approximately 80% being singletons. Sequenced material: peripheral blood. These receptors were obtained from a man in his 60s with acute or convalescent COVID-19. CDR3s include the opening cysteine and the closing phenylalanine or tryptophan. The D gene is left open where the match is weak. A clone size is listed for some rows: how often the clone was seen (once, few, many), or a class if it is expanded.

size	length	D	J	V	CDR3	DNA
.	14	.	TRBJ2-5	TRBV6-5	CASSIRSGKETQYF	TGTGCCAGCAGTATAAGATCGGGGAAAGAGACCCAGTACTTC
.	16	.	TRBJ1-1	TRBV10-3	CAISDADRIGTTEAFF	TGTGCCATCAGTGATGCGGATCGAATTGGAACAACTGAAGCTTTCTTT
.	14	.	TRBJ1-2	TRBV6-5	CASSYVQGRNGYTF	TGTGCCAGCAGTTACGTTCAGGGAAGAAATGGCTACACCTTC
.	14	TRBD1	TRBJ1-2	TRBV10-3	CAISLGQGDYGYTF	TGTGCCATCAGTTTAGGACAGGGTGACTATGGCTACACCTTC
.	12	.	TRBJ2-5	TRBV3-1/TRBV3-2	CASSHMQETQYF	TGTGCCAGCAGCCACATGCAAGAGACCCAGTACTTC
few	13	.	TRBJ1-1	TRBV4-1	CASSPHIYTEAFF	TGCGCCAGCAGCCCTCACATTTACACTGAAGCTTTCTTT
.	14	.	TRBJ2-3	TRBV28	CASSQDNGGDTQYF	TGTGCCAGCAGTCAAGACAACGGGGGAGATACGCAGTATTTT
once	15	.	TRBJ2-7	TRBV19	CASSGADRRGYEQYF	TGTGCCAGTAGTGGAGCGGACCGCCGGGGCTACGAGCAGTACTTC
.	16	TRBD1	TRBJ1-2	TRBV5-1	CASSLSGTGPFYGYTF	TGCGCCAGCAGCTTGAGTGGGACAGGGCCTTTCTATGGCTACACCTTC
.	13	.	TRBJ1-2	TRBV5-1	CASRETANYGYTF	TGCGCCAGCAGGGAGACAGCCAACTATGGCTACACCTTC
few	15	TRBD1	TRBJ1-5	TRBV7-2	CASSPDRGSNQPQHF	TGTGCCAGCAGCCCCGACAGGGGGAGCAATCAGCCCCAGCATTTT
.	16	TRBD2	TRBJ2-3	TRBV6-5	CASSYRGRVSTDTQYF	TGTGCCAGCAGTTATCGGGGGAGGGTCAGCACAGATACGCAGTATTTT
.	14	TRBD1	TRBJ1-2	TRBV19	CASSIQQGTYGYTF	TGTGCCAGTAGTATCCAACAGGGGACCTATGGCTACACCTTC
few	15	.	TRBJ1-1	TRBV7-2	CASSPKAGGSTEAFF	TGTGCCAGCAGCCCAAAAGCCGGGGGTTCGACTGAAGCTTTCTTT